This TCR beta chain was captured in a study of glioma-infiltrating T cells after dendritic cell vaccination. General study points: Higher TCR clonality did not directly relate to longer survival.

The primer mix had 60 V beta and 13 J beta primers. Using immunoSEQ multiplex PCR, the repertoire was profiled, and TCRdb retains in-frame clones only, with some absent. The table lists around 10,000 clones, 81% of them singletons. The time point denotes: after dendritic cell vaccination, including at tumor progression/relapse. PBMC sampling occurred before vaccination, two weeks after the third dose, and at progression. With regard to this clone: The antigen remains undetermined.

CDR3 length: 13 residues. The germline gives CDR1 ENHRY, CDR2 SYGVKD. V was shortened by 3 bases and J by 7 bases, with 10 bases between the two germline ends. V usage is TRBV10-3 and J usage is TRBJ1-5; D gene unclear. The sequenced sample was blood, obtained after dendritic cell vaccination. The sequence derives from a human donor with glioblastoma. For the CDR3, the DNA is TGTGCCATCAGTGATGGGTCCGGGCAGCCCCAGCATTTT. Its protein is CAISDGSGQPQHF.